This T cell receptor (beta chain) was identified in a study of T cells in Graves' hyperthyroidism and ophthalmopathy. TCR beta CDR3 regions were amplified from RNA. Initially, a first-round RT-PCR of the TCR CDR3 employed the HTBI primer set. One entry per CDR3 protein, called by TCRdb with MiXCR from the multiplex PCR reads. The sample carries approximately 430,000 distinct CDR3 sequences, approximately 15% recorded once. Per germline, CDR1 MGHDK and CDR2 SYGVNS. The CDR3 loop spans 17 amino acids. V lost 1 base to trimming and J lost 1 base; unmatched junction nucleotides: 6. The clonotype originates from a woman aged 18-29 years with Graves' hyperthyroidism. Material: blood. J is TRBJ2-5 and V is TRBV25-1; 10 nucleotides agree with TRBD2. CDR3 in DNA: TGTGCCAGCAGTGAATTGGGGACTAGCGCGACCCAAGAGACCCAGTACTTC. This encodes CASSELGTSATQETQYF.